This TCR beta chain was profiled in a study of cytomegalovirus exposure and HLA in healthy donors. PCR involved 60 Vbeta and 13 Jbeta primers. The method was immunoSEQ multiplex PCR; TCRdb's version includes in-frame clones alone and lacks a portion of them. The sample yields approximately 150,000 clones, 60% to 80% seen once. In this sample, this clone turned up a few times. Its antigen remains unidentified. Findings and limits, study-wide: Among the CMV-associated chains, a few were confirmed in vitro as specific for CMV antigens. TCR beta chains associated with HLA were, in a later analysis, more clonally expanded than equally common others. Researchers reported in a later analysis that common viral pathogens appeared linked to several top clusters.

Looked up from germline, CDR1 is SNHLY and CDR2 is FYNNEI. The CDR3 is 13 residues long. V lost 5 bases to trimming and J lost 6 bases, with 11 bases between them. Sequenced sample: PBMCs. The chain combines TRBV2 with TRBJ1-5; D uncertain. This receptor was identified in a man in his forties in good health and CMV-seropositive. The CDR3 nucleotides read TGTGCCAGCAGTCTGAGTCCCCCTCAGCCCCAGCATTTT. It codes for CASSLSPPQPQHF. The full variable domain, rest sourced from reference TRBV2 and TRBJ1-5, is EPEVTQTPSHQVTQMGQEVILRCVPISNHLYFYWYRQILGQKVEFLVSFYNNEISEKSEIFDDQFSVERPDGSNFTLKIRSTKLEDSAMYFCASSLSPPQPQHFGDGTRLSIL.